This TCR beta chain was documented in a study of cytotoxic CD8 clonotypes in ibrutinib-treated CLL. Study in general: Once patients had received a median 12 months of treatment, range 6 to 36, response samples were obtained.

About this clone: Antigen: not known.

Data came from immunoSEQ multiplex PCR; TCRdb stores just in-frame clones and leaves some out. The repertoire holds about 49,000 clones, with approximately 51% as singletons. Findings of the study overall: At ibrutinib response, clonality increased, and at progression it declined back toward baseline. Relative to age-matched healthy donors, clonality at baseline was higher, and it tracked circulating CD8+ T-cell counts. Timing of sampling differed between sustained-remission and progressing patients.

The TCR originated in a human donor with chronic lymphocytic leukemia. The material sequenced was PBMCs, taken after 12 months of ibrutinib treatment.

CDR3: CASSRPWALGNVLTF. The DNA for the CDR3 is TGTGCCAGCAGCCGACCCTGGGCTCTCGGCAACGTCCTGACTTTC. The rearrangement joins TRBV7-2 to TRBJ2-6; D is undetermined. CDR3 length: 15 amino acids. Germline lookup yields CDR1 SGHTA and CDR2 FQGNSA. V lost 5 bases to trimming and J lost 9 bases, with 17 bases between them.